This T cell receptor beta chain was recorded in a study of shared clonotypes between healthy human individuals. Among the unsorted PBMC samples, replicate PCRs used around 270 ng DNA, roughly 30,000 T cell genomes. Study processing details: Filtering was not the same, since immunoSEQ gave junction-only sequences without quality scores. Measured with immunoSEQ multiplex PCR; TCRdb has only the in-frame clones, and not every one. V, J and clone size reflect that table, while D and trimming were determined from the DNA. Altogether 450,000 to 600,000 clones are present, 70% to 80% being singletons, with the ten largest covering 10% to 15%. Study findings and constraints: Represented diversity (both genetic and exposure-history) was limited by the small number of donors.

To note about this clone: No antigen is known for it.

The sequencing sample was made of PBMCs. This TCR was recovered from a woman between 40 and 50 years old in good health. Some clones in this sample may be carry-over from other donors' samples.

CDR3 DNA: TGTGCCACCAGCAGAGGAATTTGGGGGGCTCAGCCCCAGCATTTT. The encoded protein is CATSRGIWGAQPQHF. The chain employs TRBV15 and TRBJ1-5, with a possible D match to TRBD1 (6 bases). V shed 1 base and J shed 6 bases, with 13 bases lying between them. The CDR3 runs 15 residues. Germline-derived CDR1 and CDR2 are LNHNV and YYDKDF (reference sequence).